This T cell receptor beta chain comes out of a study of cytomegalovirus exposure and HLA in healthy donors (dated by TCRdb to the late 2010s). With regard to the full study: An earlier analysis of several hundred of the donors reported more than 250 Gb of sequence data and more than 90 million unique TCR beta sequences from 150 million to 200 million T cells. An early release covering roughly 600 HLA-typed donors comprised roughly 300 gigabases of sequencing data and roughly 86 million unique TCR sequences. Of the 300 to 450 genotyped donors, approximately 83% fell in the genetic ancestry cluster associated with self-reported Caucasian donors. All discovery cohort repertoires had been generated on a single sequencing platform. Besides the first cohort of approximately 710 subjects, a separate validation cohort made up of over 100 different subjects was used. In the later analysis, no new phenotypic data were used to find candidate immune exposures; instead, reliance was placed on TCR beta sequences and their occurrence across donors. High-throughput TCR immunosequencing, statistical association of individual TCRs with disease status, and machine learning were combined to predict cytomegalovirus infection status. The study profiled the T cell repertoires of fewer than 850 subjects by immunosequencing and related them to cytomegalovirus serostatus. In a later analysis, previously published TCR beta repertoires from 600 to 850 donors were re-analyzed and high-resolution HLA genotyping was added so that TCR occurrence patterns could be studied. In a later genetic analysis, genome-wide SNP genotypes for about three fifths of the roughly 670 donors were used, and that subset was treated as a discovery cohort. HLA typing included class I and class II loci at four-digit resolution. The study was designed to test whether signatures of past pathogen exposure could be identified by cataloging public T cell receptors. Among 300 to 450 genotyped donors of the cohort, an average of 235,054 unique TCR beta nucleotide sequences were sequenced per donor, roughly 18% of them non-productive. Donor age, sex, ethnicity and CMV serostatus were collected together with the repertoire data. Roughly five DR-DQ haplotypes were handled as single units for association and clustering, since linkage in the cohort was strong. An earlier analysis of around 540 of the donors applied high-throughput TCR beta sequencing to assess whether each TCR beta V gene segment acted as functional or pseudogenic. Typing coverage varied by locus: 629-630 donors for A, B, C, DRB1 and DQB1; approximately 500 for DQA1; over 600 for DPA1; 450 to 480 for DPB1.

Overall study results and their limits: In a later analysis, the rate of TCR association differed among HLA loci, with DRB1 alleles having the most associated TCRs and HLA-C alleles having the fewest. A later genetic analysis reported fewer N-insertions in productive TCRs among donors in an Asian-associated ancestry cluster than the roughly 700-donor mean. When HLA alleles, especially DR and DQ, strongly co-occurred, TCR associations were difficult to assign to individual alleles. An association between a missense DCLRE1C variant and V-gene and J-gene trimming of TCR beta chains was found in a later genetic analysis and replicated in an independent cohort. Some 15 rarely observed V segments, including chromosome 9 orphons, were excluded from the earlier analysis of a few hundred of the donors because counts were too low. Most CMV-associated TCR beta chains appeared to be HLA-restricted in a later analysis, and the HLA associations seemed to be driven largely by CMV exposure. The authors suggested that the approach could potentially be extended to other disease states and immunological phenotypes. While some public TCRs were present in many individuals, most TCR sequences turned up only very rarely across donors. The sequencing pipeline was judged likely to have produced a cluster of highly shared sequence variants as a technical artifact. A further reported finding was that TCR beta sequences accurately predicted the HLA-A and HLA-B alleles for most subjects in the first cohort. Specific HLA alleles were associated with some 15,000 TCR beta sequences at a false discovery rate of 0.05 in a later analysis. In this cohort, only TCR beta chains were sequenced, and detectable features were limited by the absence of alpha or paired-chain data. The study listed 150 to 200 TCR beta chains as associated with cytomegalovirus. CMV serostatus was the only immune exposure information available for the cohort. Linkage disequilibrium might explain the correlated functional status among segregating V segments, but an unknown experimental factor could not be excluded. Three of the identified cytomegalovirus-associated TCR beta chains were confirmed in vitro to be specific for cytomegalovirus antigens. In an earlier analysis of about 550 of the donors, most TCR beta V segments were observed in productive rearrangements about 87% or about 30% of the time, broadly matching IMGT annotations. Several of the top co-occurrence clusters appeared to be linked to parvovirus B19, influenza, CMV and Epstein-Barr virus, according to a later analysis. Because HLA typing was unavailable for some donors at each locus, only the typed subset was used in association tests. A later analysis found that HLA-associated TCR beta chains were more clonally expanded and had lower generation probabilities than equally common non-associated chains. Presence/absence analyses assumed roughly uniform sequencing depth across donors, an assumption that may not hold. In both the original and validation cohorts, the classifier was reported to diagnose cytomegalovirus status with high specificity and sensitivity.

On this clone itself: Its antigen is unknown.

In total, fewer than 750 healthy bone marrow donors made up the cohort. All cohort members were sampled while nominally healthy, although unrecorded immune exposures were likely present. The donor was CMV seropositive and was included in the group of 250 to 350 seropositive cohort members. Every donor gave a peripheral blood sample, and the peripheral blood mononuclear cells from that sample were used for TCR beta sequencing. The Qiagen DNeasy Blood Extraction Kit was used to extract genomic DNA from the blood cell samples. Libraries were constructed by the immunoSEQ multiplex PCR assay. A mixture of 60 forward primers for TCR Vbeta segments and 13 reverse primers for TCR Jbeta segments was used in the multiplex PCR. A multiplex PCR assay on genomic DNA amplified the CDR3 region of rearranged TCR beta genes. Amplified TCR beta libraries were sequenced as 87-base-pair reads on the Illumina HiSeq System. As for the authors' bioinformatics: Across the 666 repertoires, a later analysis counted 75 million to 90 million unique TCR beta chains, around 11 million of which were shared by at least two donors. To remove PCR and sequencing errors, raw reads were error-corrected and collapsed into unique sequences using a nearest-neighbor algorithm that merged closely related sequences. Alignment of CDR3 sequences to IMGT reference sequences was used to assign V, D and J gene segments. Each retained sequence needed at least a six-nucleotide match to both a V gene segment and a J gene segment. A rearrangement counted as productive if the CDR3 had no stop codons and remained in frame with V and J, and every other rearrangement counted as non-productive. Following IMGT convention, CDR3 was defined as the stretch from the second conserved V-encoded cysteine up to the conserved J-encoded phenylalanine. Sequences without an unambiguous match to a single V gene segment were excluded from the earlier analysis of about 600 of the donors. An earlier analysis of 500 to 700 of the donors classified V segments as functional when productive rearrangements were above 56.7% and as segregating when the standard deviation between donors was above 5%. A statistical classification framework was developed to diagnose cytomegalovirus status using the catalog of TCR beta chain sequences. A later analysis assigned V and J genes by comparing TCR nucleotide sequences with IMGT/GENE-DB human TR gene sequences. The TCRdist pipeline was used in a later analysis to assign CDR3 sequences and most-parsimonious VDJ recombination scenarios. In a later analysis, every TCR beta chain was defined by the combination of its CDR3 amino acid sequence and its V-gene family, and reads without a unique V-gene family were dropped. As a way to deal with suspected cross-contamination and a sequencing artifact, a later analysis dropped roughly 600 nucleotide sequences that were highly shared and had low generation probability. In a later analysis, a clonal expansion index was calculated for each public chain from normalized within-repertoire ranks of inferred template counts. In a later analysis, generation probabilities were computed using a VDJ recombination model fitted to out-of-frame rearrangements, and the results were checked against IGoR. In a later analysis, TCR-TCR, TCR-HLA and TCR-CMV co-occurrence was scored with hypergeometric tests, and a repertoire-size bias correction was applied to TCR pairs. To estimate false discovery rates, a later analysis permuted the HLA or CMV assignments 20 times. In a later analysis, co-occurring TCRs were grouped with DBSCAN, and TCRdist sequence similarity was added when clustering was performed within HLA-allele-positive subsets. For co-occurrence clustering, repertoires with fewer than 30,000 or more than 120,000 public chains were excluded, along with a handful of repertoires with anomalous nucleotide sharing. The immuneACCESS repertoire file appears here via TCRdb, limited to in-frame rearrangements. These files lack a portion of the clones; in checked studies, under half of the deficit traces to unresolved V genes, and the cause of the others is not known. V, J and clone size reflect that table, while D and trimming were determined from the DNA. The sample's own table lists approximately 68,000 clones. The top ten constitute 7.5% of the sample.

What was sequenced was PBMCs. The TCR sequence derives from a female donor in good health and CMV-seropositive.

At the DNA level, the sequence is TGTGCCAGCAGTCCGATGCTAGGCAATGAGCAGTTCTTC. The translation is CASSPMLGNEQFF. Rearrangement joined TRBV27 to TRBJ2-1, with the identity of the D gene unclear. The germline V gene (reference sequence) supplies CDR1 MNHEY and CDR2 SMNVEV. V sheds 5 bases and J sheds 6 bases, leaving 11 bases between their ends. The CDR3 spans 13 residues, from the cysteine through the phenylalanine. Solely the CDR3 DNA is kept, with 39 bases framed from the first base.